These 16 T cell receptor beta chains share one sample of origin, sequenced in a study of T cell repertoires in cytomegalovirus infection. TCRdb reanalysed the reads using MiXCR and keeps one entry per CDR3 protein. The sample holds around 450,000 distinct CDR3 sequences, approximately 10% seen once. Sequences were obtained from PBMCs. The source of these receptors is a human donor in good health (CMV status not recorded). Some clones in this sample may be carry-over from other donors' samples.

This clonotype was seen at least ten times. The rearrangement joins TRBV10-2 to TRBJ1-1; 7 bases match TRBD1. Germline CDR1 WSHSY, CDR2 SAAADI. The CDR3 totals 12 residues. The V segment lost 6 bases and the J segment 3 bases; nucleotides outside the gene matches: 1. The CDR3 loop is CASRQGDTEAFF. DNA for the CDR3: TGCGCCAGCAGGCAGGGGGACACTGAAGCTTTCTTT.

Many counts were recorded for this clonotype. This chain joins TRBV19 and TRBJ2-1, with D maybe TRBD2 (6 bases). This CDR3 is 14 amino acids long. Trimming removed 8 bases from V and 2 bases from J, with 13 bases in between. CDR1 is LNHDA and CDR2 is SQIVND in the germline V gene (reference sequence). In nucleotides, the CDR3 is TGTGCCAGTTTAAAGGGAGGAACCTACAATGAGCAGTTCTTC. This sequence encodes CASLKGGTYNEQFF.

This clonotype has ten or more counts. The chain employs TRBV2 and TRBJ2-1; a weak D match, TRBD2 (6 bases). V lost 9 bases and J 9 bases, leaving 12 bases between the germline ends. The CDR3 runs to 11 residues. In germline, CDR1 is SNHLY, CDR2 FYNNEI. CDR3 nucleotides: TGTGCCAGTTTGCGTAGCGGTGAGCAGTTCTTC. Protein sequence: CASLRSGEQFF.

This clonotype came up a few times. The J gene is TRBJ2-5, the V gene TRBV20-1, with D possibly TRBD2 on 6 matching bases. V lost 6 bases, J lost 2 bases, and 10 bases lay in between. In germline, CDR1 is DFQATT, CDR2 SNEGSKA (reference sequence). The CDR3 extends over 12 amino acids. The CDR3 here is CSALAAQETQYF. DNA of the CDR3: TGCAGTGCCTTAGCGGCACAAGAGACCCAGTACTTC.

This clonotype occurred many times. The rearrangement joins TRBV7-3 to TRBJ2-1; 9 bases agree with TRBD2. The CDR3 spans 18 residues. The ends lost 4 bases at V and 7 bases at J; junction bases unmatched: 17. The germline V gene encodes CDR1 SGHTA and CDR2 FQGTGA. The CDR3 sequence: CASSSSGHSGRIKNEQFF. The DNA for the CDR3 is TGTGCCAGCAGCTCAAGCGGACATAGCGGGAGAATAAAAAATGAGCAGTTCTTC.

This clonotype was recorded many times. V and J are TRBV7-3 and TRBJ2-1; a possible D gene is TRBD2 (6 bases). The germline gives CDR1 SGHTA, CDR2 FQGTGA. The CDR3 length is 16 residues. Between the trimmed V and J ends, which lost 5 bases and 2 bases, there was a span of 16 bases. CDR3 sequence (DNA): TGTGCCAGCAGCGCCCGGCAGCGGGCGACCTACAATGAGCAGTTCTTC. This gives the protein CASSARQRATYNEQFF.

The J gene is TRBJ1-1, the V gene TRBV30; possibly TRBD1 for D (5 bases). This CDR3 comprises 13 residues. Trimming shortened V by 8 bases and J by 14 bases, and 27 bases separated the two germline ends. CDR1 is GTSNPN, CDR2 SVGIG, per germline (reference sequence). CDR3 coding DNA: TGTGCCGGGGGAGACAGCCCGAACACTGAAGAGTTCTTT. Its translation: CAGGDSPNTEEFF. Full variable domain (remainder filled in from reference TRBV30 and TRBJ1-1): SQTIHQWPATLVQPVGSPLSLECTVEGTSNPNLYWYRQAAGRGLQLLFYSVGIGQISSEVPQNLSASRPQDRQFILSSKKLLLSDSGFYLCAGGDSPNTEEFFGQGTRLTVV.

The table lists this clonotype with many counts. This chain links TRBV19 with TRBJ1-5, with TRBD1 identical over 9 bases. The CDR3 runs to 16 residues. V was pared by 5 bases and J by 2 bases, with 7 bases of the junction left unmatched. CDR1 LNHDA and CDR2 SQIVND come from the germline V gene (reference sequence). The CDR3, as DNA: TGTGCCAGTAGTCCTCAGGACAGGGGCCGCAATCAGCCCCAGCATTTT. It specifies CASSPQDRGRNQPQHF.

This clonotype was recorded many times. The rearrangement uses TRBV27 and TRBJ1-6; 9 nucleotides line up with TRBD1. Germline-derived CDR1 and CDR2 are MNHEY and SMNVEV (reference sequence). J lost 8 bases, V lost 3 bases, and 5 bases had no gene match. The CDR3 is 15 amino acids. The CDR3 sequence: CASSLVDRGDSPLHF. The CDR3 nucleotides are TGTGCCAGCAGTTTGGTGGACAGGGGTGATTCACCCCTCCACTTT.

V is TRBV20-1 and J is TRBJ2-3; 14 nucleotides match TRBD2. V dropped 5 bases and J dropped 2; count of bases not matched to a gene: 3. Germline values: CDR1 DFQATT, CDR2 SNEGSKA (reference sequence). The CDR3 runs 15 residues. CDR3 protein: CSAAGLAGATDTQYF. CDR3 DNA: TGCAGTGCTGCGGGACTAGCGGGGGCCACAGATACGCAGTATTTT.

This clonotype came up many times. This sequence joins TRBV20-1 and TRBJ2-1; TRBD2 matches 8 bases. There are 17 residues in the CDR3. Germline V gene data show CDR1 as DFQATT and CDR2 as SNEGSKA (reference sequence). V lost 2 bases and J lost 6; bases outside the gene matches: 15. In DNA, the CDR3 is TGCAGTGCTAGAAGGGGACTAGTGCCCAGGGGTGTCAATGAGCAGTTCTTC. Protein: CSARRGLVPRGVNEQFF.

This clonotype has at least ten counts. V is TRBV23-1 and J is TRBJ2-3; D remains unclear. TRBV23-1 is sorted into the ORF group, with uncertain function. CDR3 length: 15 amino acids. V was clipped by 2 bases and J by 2 bases, with 11 bases between them. The CDR3 coding sequence is TGCGCCAGCAGTCAAGAACTACTCCTCACAGATACGCAGTATTTT. It is translated as CASSQELLLTDTQYF.

This clonotype was detected ten times or more. CDR3: CASSIVFWGLKGRDSDEQFF. CDR3 DNA: TGTGCCAGTAGTATAGTCTTTTGGGGCCTTAAGGGCAGGGATAGTGATGAGCAGTTCTTC. V is TRBV19 and J is TRBJ2-1, with a possible D match to TRBD1 (5 bases). The CDR3 runs to 20 residues. Germline values: CDR1 LNHDA, CDR2 SQIVND (reference sequence). The V and J ends lost 1 base and 8 bases respectively, with 30 bases between them.

A few counts support this clonotype. The chain recombines TRBV20-1 with TRBJ2-1, with 12 bases identical to TRBD2. CDR1 and CDR2 from the germline V gene are DFQATT and SNEGSKA (reference sequence). The CDR3 is 15 residues long. In DNA, the CDR3 is TGCACCGTCGGGGCTAGCGGGAGGGGTTCCAATGAGCAGTTCTTC. Translation gives CTVGASGRGSNEQFF.

The rearrangement joins TRBV18 to TRBJ2-5, with unresolved D. The CDR3 totals 14 residues. Germline-derived CDR1 and CDR2 are KGHSH and LQKENI. V lost 4 bases and J 5 bases, leaving 14 bases between the germline ends. As DNA, the CDR3 is TGTGCCAGCTCACTAATGGATACGGTCGAGACCCAGTACTTC. It is translated as CASSLMDTVETQYF.

This chain links TRBV29-1 with TRBJ1-1; D remains ambiguous. Germline loops: CDR1 SQVTM, CDR2 ANQGSEA. With 5 bases removed from V and 3 bases from J, the gap between germline ends came to 10 bases. CDR3 length equals 12 residues. The CDR3 region is CSVKDWDTEAFF. CDR3 bases: TGCAGCGTTAAGGACTGGGACACTGAAGCTTTCTTT.